The next 4 T cell receptor beta chains were all read from a single sample in a study of T cell repertoires in ileal Crohn's disease. Time point here: neoterminal ileum biopsy at postoperative endoscopy, about 6 months after surgery. Clones were sequenced by immunoSEQ multiplex PCR, and TCRdb holds only the in-frame ones, with some missing. The table records about 62,000 clones, roughly nine tenths of them present only once. The specimen sequenced was ileal tissue. These TCRs come from an adult with Crohn's disease.

The V gene is TRBV6-6, the J gene TRBJ1-2; D gene uncertain. This CDR3 contains 13 residues. Trimming shortened V by 2 bases and J by 4 bases, and 8 bases separated the two germline ends. The germline V gene encodes CDR1 MNHNY and CDR2 SVGAGI (reference sequence). In DNA form, the CDR3 reads TGTGCCAGCAGTTACCGGGAAGGCTATGGCTACACCTTC. It is translated as CASSYREGYGYTF.

The rearrangement joins TRBV4-3 to TRBJ1-1; D is unclear. Trimming stripped 1 base from V and 3 bases from J, with 9 bases between. The germline V gene encodes CDR1 LGHNA and CDR2 YSLEER. The CDR3 covers 14 residues. The CDR3 region has the DNA TGCGCCAGCAGCCAAGCCCCCCTTGACACTGAAGCTTTCTTT. This gives the protein CASSQAPLDTEAFF.

V is TRBV5-4 and J is TRBJ2-7, with D possibly matching TRBD2 (6 bases). The CDR3 runs 13 residues. V dropped 4 bases and J dropped 2 bases, with 10 bases sitting between them. Germline CDR1 is SGHNT and CDR2 is YYREEE (reference sequence). Here the CDR3 reads CASSGRETYEQYF. Written as DNA, the CDR3 is TGTGCCAGCAGCGGCCGGGAGACCTACGAGCAGTACTTC.

As DNA, the CDR3 is TGTGCCAGCAGCGCAAGCGGGGCGAACACCGGGGAGCTGTTTTTT. Protein: CASSASGANTGELFF. The rearrangement uses TRBV7-2 and TRBJ2-2; 7 nucleotides agree with TRBD2. V was clipped by 5 bases and J by 0 bases; unmatched bases: 3. CDR1 SGHTA and CDR2 FQGNSA come from the germline V gene. The CDR3 loop spans 15 amino acids. Supplemented by reference TRBV7-2 and TRBJ2-2, the full variable domain reads GAGVSQSPSNKVTEKGKDVELRCDPISGHTALYWYRQSLGQGLEFLIYFQGNSAPDKSGLPSDRFSAERTGGSVSTLTIQRTQQEDSAVYLCASSASGANTGELFFGEGSRLTVL.